This T cell receptor beta chain came from a study of low-dose radiotherapy and immunotherapy resistance in tumors. Turning to the study itself: From cycle 1 day 1, patients took oral aspirin 300 mg every day for four cycles.

Low-dose radiotherapy, low-dose cyclophosphamide, aspirin, ipilimumab and nivolumab were all given to the donors. Each patient who was eligible had an advanced solid tumor with no tumor-infiltrating lymphocytes. CDR3 size: 15 residues. Trimming shortened V by 3 bases and J by 0 bases, and 9 bases separated the two germline ends. Germline V gives CDR1 ENHRY, CDR2 SYGVKD. Alpha and beta chains were covered, as first-strand cDNA relied on TRAV- and TRBV-specific primers. TCR amplification used roughly 18 PCR cycles, a constant-region primer and a V-primer adapter. The mRNA that was isolated underwent amplification by in vitro transcription. Via MiXCR, TCRdb re-called the reads, giving one row per CDR3 protein. The data contain some 13,000 distinct CDR3 sequences, less than 65% of them singletons.

This TCR derives from a human donor with advanced metastatic prostate, ovarian, gallbladder or colorectal cancer (not recorded which). This table probably holds off-target reads from a library built for another chain. The chain has TRBV10-3 and TRBJ1-3; no reliable D call. The DNA for the CDR3 is TGTGCCATCAGTGAAGGAGGGTACTCTGGAAACACCATATATTTT. It is translated as CAISEGGYSGNTIYF.